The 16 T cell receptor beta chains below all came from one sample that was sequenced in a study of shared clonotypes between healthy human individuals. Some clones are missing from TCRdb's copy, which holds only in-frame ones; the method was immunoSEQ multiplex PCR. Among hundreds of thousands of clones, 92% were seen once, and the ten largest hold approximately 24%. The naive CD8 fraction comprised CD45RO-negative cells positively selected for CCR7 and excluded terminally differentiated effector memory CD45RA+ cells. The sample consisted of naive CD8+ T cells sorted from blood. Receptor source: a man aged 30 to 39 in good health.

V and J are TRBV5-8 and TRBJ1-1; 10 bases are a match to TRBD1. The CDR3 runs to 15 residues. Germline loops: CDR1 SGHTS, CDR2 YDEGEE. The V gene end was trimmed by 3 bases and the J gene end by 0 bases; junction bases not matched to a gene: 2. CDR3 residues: CASSWGQGLNTEAFF. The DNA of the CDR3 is TGTGCCAGCAGCTGGGGACAGGGGCTGAACACTGAAGCTTTCTTT.

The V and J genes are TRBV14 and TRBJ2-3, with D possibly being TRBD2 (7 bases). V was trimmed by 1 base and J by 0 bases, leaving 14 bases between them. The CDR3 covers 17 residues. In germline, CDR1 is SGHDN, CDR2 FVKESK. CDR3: CASSQGGGRRSTDTQYF. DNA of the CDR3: TGTGCCAGCAGCCAAGGGGGGGGGCGGAGGAGCACAGATACGCAGTATTTT. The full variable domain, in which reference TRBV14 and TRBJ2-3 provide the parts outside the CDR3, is EAGVTQFPSHSVIEKGQTVTLRCDPISGHDNLYWYRRVMGKEIKFLLHFVKESKQDESGMPNNRFLAERTGGTYSTLKVQPAELEDSGVYFCASSQGGGRRSTDTQYFGPGTRLTVL.

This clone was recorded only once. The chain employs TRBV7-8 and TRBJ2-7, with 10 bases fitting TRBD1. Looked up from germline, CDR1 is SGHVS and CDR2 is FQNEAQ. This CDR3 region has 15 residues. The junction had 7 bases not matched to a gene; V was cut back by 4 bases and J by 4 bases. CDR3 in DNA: TGTGCCAGCAGCTCAAAGGGACAGGGGTCTTACGAGCAGTACTTC. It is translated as CASSSKGQGSYEQYF.

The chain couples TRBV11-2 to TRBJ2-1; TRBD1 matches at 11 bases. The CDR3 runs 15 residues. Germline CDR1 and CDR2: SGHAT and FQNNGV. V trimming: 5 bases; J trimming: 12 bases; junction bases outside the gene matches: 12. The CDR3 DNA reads TGTGCCAGCAGCCACCAGGACAGGGGGCGCTTAGGGCAGTTCTTC. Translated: CASSHQDRGRLGQFF.

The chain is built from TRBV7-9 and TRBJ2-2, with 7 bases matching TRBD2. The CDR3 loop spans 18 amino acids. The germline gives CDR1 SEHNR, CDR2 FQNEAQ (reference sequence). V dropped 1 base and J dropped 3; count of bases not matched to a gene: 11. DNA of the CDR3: TGTGCCAGCAGCTTAGACGTGATGGGCGGGAGTTACACCGGGGAGCTGTTTTTT. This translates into CASSLDVMGGSYTGELFF.

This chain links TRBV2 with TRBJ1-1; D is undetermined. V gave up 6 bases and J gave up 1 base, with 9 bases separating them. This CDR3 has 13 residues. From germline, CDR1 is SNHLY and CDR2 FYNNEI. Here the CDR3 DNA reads TGTGCCAGCAGCCAGGAGGGGAACACTGAAGCTTTCTTT. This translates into CASSQEGNTEAFF.

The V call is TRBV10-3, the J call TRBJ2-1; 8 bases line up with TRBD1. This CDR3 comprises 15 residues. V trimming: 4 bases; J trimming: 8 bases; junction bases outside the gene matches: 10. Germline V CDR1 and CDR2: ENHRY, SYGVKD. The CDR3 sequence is CAISVGQGIFDEQFF. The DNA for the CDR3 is TGTGCCATCAGTGTAGGACAGGGTATATTCGATGAGCAGTTCTTC.

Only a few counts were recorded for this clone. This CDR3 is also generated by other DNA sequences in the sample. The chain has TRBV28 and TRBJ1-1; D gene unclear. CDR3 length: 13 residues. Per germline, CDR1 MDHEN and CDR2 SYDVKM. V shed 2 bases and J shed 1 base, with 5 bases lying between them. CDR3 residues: CASSLLENTEAFF. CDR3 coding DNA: TGTGCCAGCAGTTTACTAGAGAACACTGAAGCTTTCTTT.

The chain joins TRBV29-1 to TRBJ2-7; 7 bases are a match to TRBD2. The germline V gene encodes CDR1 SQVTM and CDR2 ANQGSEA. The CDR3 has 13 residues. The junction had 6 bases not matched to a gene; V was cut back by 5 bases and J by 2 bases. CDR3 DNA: TGCAGCGTTCTCAGCGGGACTCCCTACGAGCAGTACTTC. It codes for CSVLSGTPYEQYF.

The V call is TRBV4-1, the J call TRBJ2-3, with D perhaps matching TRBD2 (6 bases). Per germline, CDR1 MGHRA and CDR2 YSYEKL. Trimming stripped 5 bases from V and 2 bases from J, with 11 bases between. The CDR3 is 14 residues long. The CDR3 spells CASSYSGSTDTQYF. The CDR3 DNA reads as TGCGCCAGCAGCTATAGCGGTTCCACAGATACGCAGTATTTT.

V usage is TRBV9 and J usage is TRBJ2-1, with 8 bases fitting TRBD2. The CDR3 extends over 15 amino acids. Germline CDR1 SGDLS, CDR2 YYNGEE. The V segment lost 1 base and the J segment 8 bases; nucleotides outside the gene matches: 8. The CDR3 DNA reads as TGTGCCAGCAGCGTATACCGGGAGGGCCATCATGAGCAGTTCTTC. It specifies CASSVYREGHHEQFF.

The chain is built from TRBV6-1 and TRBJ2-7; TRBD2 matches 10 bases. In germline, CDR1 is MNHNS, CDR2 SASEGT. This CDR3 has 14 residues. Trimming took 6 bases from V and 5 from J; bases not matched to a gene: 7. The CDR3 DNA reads TGTGCCAGCAGGACCCCCGGGACTAGCGACGAGCAGTACTTC. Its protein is CASRTPGTSDEQYF.

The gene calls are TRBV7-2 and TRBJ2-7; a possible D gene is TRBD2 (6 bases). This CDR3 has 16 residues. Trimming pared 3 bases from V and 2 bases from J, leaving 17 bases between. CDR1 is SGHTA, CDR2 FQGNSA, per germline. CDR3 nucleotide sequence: TGTGCCAGCAGCTTCGGGAATGCGGGATACGCCTACGAGCAGTACTTC. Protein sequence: CASSFGNAGYAYEQYF.

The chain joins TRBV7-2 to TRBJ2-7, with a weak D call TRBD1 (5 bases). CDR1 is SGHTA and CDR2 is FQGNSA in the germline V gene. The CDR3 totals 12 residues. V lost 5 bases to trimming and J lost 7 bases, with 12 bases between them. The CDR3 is CASSQGATEQYF. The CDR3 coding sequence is TGTGCCAGCAGCCAAGGGGCGACGGAGCAGTACTTC. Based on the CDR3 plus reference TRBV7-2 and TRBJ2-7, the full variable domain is GAGVSQSPSNKVTEKGKDVELRCDPISGHTALYWYRQSLGQGLEFLIYFQGNSAPDKSGLPSDRFSAERTGGSVSTLTIQRTQQEDSAVYLCASSQGATEQYFGPGTRLTVT.

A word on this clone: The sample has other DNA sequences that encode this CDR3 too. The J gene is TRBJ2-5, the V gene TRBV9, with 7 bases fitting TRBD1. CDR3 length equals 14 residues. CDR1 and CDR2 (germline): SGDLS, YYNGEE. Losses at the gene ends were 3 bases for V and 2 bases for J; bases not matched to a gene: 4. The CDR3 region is CASSAWDRQETQYF. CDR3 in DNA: TGTGCCAGCAGCGCCTGGGACAGACAAGAGACCCAGTACTTC.

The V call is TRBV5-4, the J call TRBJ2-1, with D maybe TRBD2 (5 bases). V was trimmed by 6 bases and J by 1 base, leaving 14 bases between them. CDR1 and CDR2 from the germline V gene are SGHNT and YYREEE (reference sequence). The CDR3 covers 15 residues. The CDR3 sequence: CASTNRGDSYNEQFF. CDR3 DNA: TGTGCCAGCACCAATCGGGGAGATTCCTACAATGAGCAGTTCTTC.